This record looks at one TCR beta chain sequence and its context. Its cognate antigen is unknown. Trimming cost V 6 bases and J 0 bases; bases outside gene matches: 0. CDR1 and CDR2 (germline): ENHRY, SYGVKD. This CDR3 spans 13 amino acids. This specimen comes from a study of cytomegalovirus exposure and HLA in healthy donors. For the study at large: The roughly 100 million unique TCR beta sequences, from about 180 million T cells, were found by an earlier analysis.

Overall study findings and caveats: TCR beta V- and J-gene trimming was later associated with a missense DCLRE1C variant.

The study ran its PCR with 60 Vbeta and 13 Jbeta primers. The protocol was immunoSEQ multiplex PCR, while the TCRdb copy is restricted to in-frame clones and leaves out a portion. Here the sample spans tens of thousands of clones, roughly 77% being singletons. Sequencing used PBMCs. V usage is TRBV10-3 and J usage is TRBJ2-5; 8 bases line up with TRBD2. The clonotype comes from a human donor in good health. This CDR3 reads CAISGGDQETQYF. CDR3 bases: TGTGCCATCAGCGGGGGGGACCAAGAGACCCAGTACTTC.